The present T cell receptor (beta chain) was sequenced within a study of T cell changes during pregnancy in multiple sclerosis (dated by TCRdb to the late 2010s). Broadly, across the study: Changes in the T cell repertoire over the course of pregnancy were examined in this study in women with multiple sclerosis.

From the germline V gene, CDR1 is MNHNS and CDR2 is SASEGT. The V end loses 2 bases and the J end loses 2 bases, and a stretch of 12 bases separates them. The CDR3 measures 15 amino acids from cysteine to phenylalanine. The entry retains the CDR3 DNA only, 45 bases that are in frame from base 1. Library preparation used the immunoSEQ multiplex PCR assay. The table was pulled from immuneACCESS by TCRdb, which kept in-frame rearrangements only. Such tables lose some clones; where checked, under half of the loss comes from unresolved V genes, and the rest has no known cause. The sample profile shows fewer than 75,000 clones; approximately 90% of them were found once. Together, the top ten hold about 3.7% of the sample. This clone appeared a few times. Its target antigen remains unknown. Per-nucleotide qualities are absent, and no much larger clonotype sits a single base away.

Here the chain combines TRBV6-1 and TRBJ1-1; a tentative D call is TRBD1 (5 bases match). The sample was peripheral blood, taken after pregnancy. This clonotype was obtained from a female donor in good health, enrolled as a control in a pregnancy study. CDR3 protein: CASSEPERGNTEAFF. The nucleotide sequence reads as follows: TGTGCCAGCAGTGAACCCGAGCGGGGCAACACTGAAGCTTTCTTT.